This T cell receptor beta chain appears in the sequencing data of a study of blood T cell repertoires in COVID-19. About the research overall: Sites in the United States, Italy and Spain provided acute and convalescent COVID-19 samples. PBMCs, B-cell-depleted T cells, or T cells were the source of the cDNA or gDNA that made up the material.

V lost 2 bases to trimming and J lost 3 bases; unmatched junction nucleotides: 12. This CDR3 comprises 17 residues. Germline V gives CDR1 KGHSH, CDR2 LQKENI. Study processing details: Reference gene primer amplification gave estimated nucleated cell counts. Sequenced by immunoSEQ multiplex PCR; TCRdb stores in-frame clones only, minus some. The V and J calls and clone size were taken over from that table, and D and trimming were inferred from the DNA. The data contain over 130,000 clones, about 80% of them singletons. The origin of this receptor is a human donor in a cohort sampled during active COVID-19. Source material: peripheral blood. This chain links TRBV18 with TRBJ1-2; the match to TRBD1 covers 7 bases. The CDR3 reads CASSPTLDRVEDYGYTF. CDR3 bases: TGTGCCAGCTCACCAACCCTCGACAGGGTTGAGGACTATGGCTACACCTTC.